Sequencing of this T cell receptor beta chain was carried out in a study of blood T cell repertoires in COVID-19 (TCRdb year 2020). As for the study more broadly: Collaborator samples came from the United States, Italy and Spain and covered acute and convalescent phases of COVID-19. The material from the prospective study consisted of cDNA or gDNA derived from T cells, B-cell-depleted T cells, or PBMCs. The repertoires were made available in a free public database intended to serve as a resource for research on the immune response to SARS-CoV-2. Nearly every sample came with metadata listing a de-identified subject ID, COVID-19 status, age in years and sex. Subjects who had been exposed to COVID-19, were actively infected with it, or had recovered from it provided the deeply sampled blood TCRbeta repertoires that made up the dataset. The samples were drawn from two sources: the first 160 participants of the ongoing ImmuneRACE study, and over 1,000 subjects contributed by 6 global collaborators. Where available, HLA class I and class II types were taken from metadata supplied by the sample provider and were not determined by assay-based typing. The investigation overall reported the following: The quantity of clinical and demographic metadata differed by source and by participant and was supplied without curation.

Samples from volunteer blood donors who had recovered from COVID-19 were contributed by a second Seattle source. The collaborating institutions used their own protocols to collect whole blood in K2EDTA tubes. For TCRbeta analysis, collaborators shipped samples in one of three forms: frozen whole blood, isolated PBMCs, or DNA extracted from either of those sample types. The immunoSEQ Assay, a bias-controlled multiplex PCR, was used to amplify TCRbeta CDR3 regions from genomic DNA. From the authors' description of their analysis: The number of nucleated cells in each sample was estimated from the amplification of reference gene primers within the assay. To quantify the absolute abundance of each unique TCRbeta CDR3 rearrangement, sequence reads were collapsed and filtered. For each sample, productive Simpson clonality was calculated as the square root of Simpson's diversity index across productive rearrangements. What TCRdb holds here is the immuneACCESS table cut down to in-frame rearrangements. Part of the clones is not present; checked against another copy, under half of the missing clones reflect an unresolved V gene, and the others are unexplained. V and J calls and clone size are as listed in that table; D and trimming were resolved from the DNA. A total of just over 250,000 clones appear in this sample, roughly nine tenths of them only once. The biggest ten clones account for approximately 4% of the sample.

Notes on this clone: This clone's antigen is unknown. No base-level quality is on record; no much larger clone is a single base apart.

The germline V gene encodes CDR1 SGHAT and CDR2 FQNNGV. The CDR3, cysteine through phenylalanine, is 18 amino acids long. The only DNA kept is the CDR3, 54 bases in frame from the first base. Trimming accounts for 6 bases at V and 2 bases at J, while the number of junction bases matched to no gene is 12. Material for sequencing was peripheral blood. This sequence originates from a man in his 60s who had recovered from COVID-19. The chain is encoded by TRBV11-2 joined to TRBJ2-5; 13 central bases correspond to TRBD2. The DNA sequence is TGTGCCAGCAGACCTGGGGGACTAGCGGGGATAGGGCAAGAGACCCAGTACTTC. The encoded protein is CASRPGGLAGIGQETQYF.